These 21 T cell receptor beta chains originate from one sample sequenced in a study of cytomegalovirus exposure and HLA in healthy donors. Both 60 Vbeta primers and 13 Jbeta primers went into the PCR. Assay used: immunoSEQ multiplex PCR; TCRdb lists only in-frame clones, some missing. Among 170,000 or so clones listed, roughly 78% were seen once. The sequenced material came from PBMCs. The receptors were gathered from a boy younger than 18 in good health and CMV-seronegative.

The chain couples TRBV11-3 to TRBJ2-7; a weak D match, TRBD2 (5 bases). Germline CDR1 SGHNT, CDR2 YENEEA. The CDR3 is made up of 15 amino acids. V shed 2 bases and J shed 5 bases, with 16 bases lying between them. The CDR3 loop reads CASSLLSGDAHEQYF. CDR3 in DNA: TGTGCCAGCAGCTTACTAAGCGGTGATGCCCACGAGCAGTACTTC.

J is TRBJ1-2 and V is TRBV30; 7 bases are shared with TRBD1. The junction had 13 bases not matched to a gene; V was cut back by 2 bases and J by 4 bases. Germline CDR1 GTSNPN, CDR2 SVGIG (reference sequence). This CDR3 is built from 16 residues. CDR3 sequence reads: CAWSLLRTGWIYGYTF. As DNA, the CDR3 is TGTGCCTGGAGTCTACTACGGACAGGCTGGATCTATGGCTACACCTTC.

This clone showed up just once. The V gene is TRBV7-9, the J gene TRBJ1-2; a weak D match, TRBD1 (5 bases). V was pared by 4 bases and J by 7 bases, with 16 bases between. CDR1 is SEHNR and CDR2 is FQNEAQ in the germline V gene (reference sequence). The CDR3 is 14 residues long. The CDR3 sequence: CASSSIGELSGYTF. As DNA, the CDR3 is TGTGCCAGCAGCTCGATAGGGGAACTATCTGGCTACACCTTC.

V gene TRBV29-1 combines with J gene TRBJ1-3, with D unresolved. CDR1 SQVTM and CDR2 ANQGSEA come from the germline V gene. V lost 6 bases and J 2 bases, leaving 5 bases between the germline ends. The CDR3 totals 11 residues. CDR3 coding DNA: TGCAGCGTCTCTACTGGAAACACCATATATTTT. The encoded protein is CSVSTGNTIYF. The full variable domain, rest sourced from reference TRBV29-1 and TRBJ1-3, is SAVISQKPSRDICQRGTSLTIQCQVDSQVTMMFWYRQQPGQSLTLIATANQGSEATYESGFVIDKFPISRPNLTFSTLTVSNMSPEDSSIYLCSVSTGNTIYFGEGSWLTVV.

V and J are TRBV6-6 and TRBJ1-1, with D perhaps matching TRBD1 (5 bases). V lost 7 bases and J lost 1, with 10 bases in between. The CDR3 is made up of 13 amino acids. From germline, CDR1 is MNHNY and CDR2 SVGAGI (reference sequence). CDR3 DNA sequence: TGTGCCAGCACCACGGGGGGGAACACTGAAGCTTTCTTT. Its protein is CASTTGGNTEAFF.

CDR3 sequence: CASVGAGSHEQYF. The CDR3 region has the DNA TGTGCCAGCGTGGGGGCAGGCTCTCACGAGCAGTACTTC. The rearrangement links TRBV25-1 to TRBJ2-7, with a tentative D call TRBD1 (6 bases). Trimming cost V 8 bases and J 5 bases, with 16 bases left between them. The CDR3 covers 13 residues. The germline V gene has CDR1 MGHDK and CDR2 SYGVNS.

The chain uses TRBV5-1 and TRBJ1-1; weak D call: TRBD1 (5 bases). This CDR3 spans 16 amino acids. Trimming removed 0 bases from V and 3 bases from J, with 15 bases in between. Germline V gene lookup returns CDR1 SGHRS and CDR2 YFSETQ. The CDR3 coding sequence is TGCGCCAGCAGCTTGGCCGGGCAGGGAGGGGACACTGAAGCTTTCTTT. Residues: CASSLAGQGGDTEAFF.

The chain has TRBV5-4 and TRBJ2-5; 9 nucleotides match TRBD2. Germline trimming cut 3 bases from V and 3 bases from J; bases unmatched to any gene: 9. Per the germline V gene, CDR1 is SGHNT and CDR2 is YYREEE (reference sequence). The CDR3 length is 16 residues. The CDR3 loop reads CASSSNTASGKETQYF. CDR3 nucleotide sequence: TGTGCCAGCAGCTCGAACACGGCTAGCGGGAAAGAGACCCAGTACTTC. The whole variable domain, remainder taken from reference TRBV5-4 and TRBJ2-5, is ETGVTQSPTHLIKTRGQQVTLRCSSQSGHNTVSWYQQALGQGPQFIFQYYREEENGRGNFPPRFSGLQFPNYSSELNVNALELDDSALYLCASSSNTASGKETQYFGPGTRLLVL.

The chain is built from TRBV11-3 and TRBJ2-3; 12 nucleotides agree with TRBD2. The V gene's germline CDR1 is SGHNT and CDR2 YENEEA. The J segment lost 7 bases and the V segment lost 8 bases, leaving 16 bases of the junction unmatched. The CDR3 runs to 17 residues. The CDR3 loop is CASSVRVLTSGSHTQYF. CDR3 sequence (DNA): TGTGCCAGCTCGGTCCGAGTTTTGACTAGCGGGAGCCATACGCAGTATTTT.

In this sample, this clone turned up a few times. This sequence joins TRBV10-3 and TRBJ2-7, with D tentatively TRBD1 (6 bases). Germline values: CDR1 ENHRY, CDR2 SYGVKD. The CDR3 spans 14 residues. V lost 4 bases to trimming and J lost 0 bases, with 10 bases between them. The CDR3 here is CAISVTGYSYEQYF. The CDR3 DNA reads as TGTGCCATCAGTGTGACAGGTTACTCCTACGAGCAGTACTTC.

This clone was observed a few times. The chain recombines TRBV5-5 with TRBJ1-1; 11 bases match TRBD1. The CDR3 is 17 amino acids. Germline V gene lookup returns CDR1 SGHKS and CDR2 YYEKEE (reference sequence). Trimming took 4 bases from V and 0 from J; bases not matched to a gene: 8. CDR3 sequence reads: CASSQGTGGTMNTEAFF. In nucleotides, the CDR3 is TGTGCCAGCAGCCAGGGGACAGGGGGTACCATGAACACTGAAGCTTTCTTT.

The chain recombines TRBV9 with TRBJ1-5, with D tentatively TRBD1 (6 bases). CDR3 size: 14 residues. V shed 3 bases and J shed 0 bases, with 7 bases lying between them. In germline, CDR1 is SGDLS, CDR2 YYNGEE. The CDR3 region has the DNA TGTGCCAGCAGCGCAGGGGTTAGCAATCAGCCCCAGCATTTT. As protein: CASSAGVSNQPQHF.

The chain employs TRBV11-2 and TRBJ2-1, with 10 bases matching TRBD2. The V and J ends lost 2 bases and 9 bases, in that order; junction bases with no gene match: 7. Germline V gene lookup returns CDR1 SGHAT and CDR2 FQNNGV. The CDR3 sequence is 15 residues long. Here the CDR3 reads CASSLLAGDHGEQFF. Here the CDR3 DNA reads TGTGCCAGCAGCTTACTAGCGGGAGATCATGGTGAGCAGTTCTTC.

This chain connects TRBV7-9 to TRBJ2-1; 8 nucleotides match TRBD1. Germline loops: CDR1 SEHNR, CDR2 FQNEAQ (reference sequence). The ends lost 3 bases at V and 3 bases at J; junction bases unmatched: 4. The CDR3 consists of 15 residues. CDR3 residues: CASSFGGQGYNEQFF. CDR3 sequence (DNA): TGTGCCAGCAGCTTTGGCGGACAGGGCTACAATGAGCAGTTCTTC.

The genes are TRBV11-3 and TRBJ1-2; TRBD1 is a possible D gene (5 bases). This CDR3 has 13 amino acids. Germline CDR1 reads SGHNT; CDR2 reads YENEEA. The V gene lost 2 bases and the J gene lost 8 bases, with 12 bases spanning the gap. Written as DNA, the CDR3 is TGTGCCAGCAGCTTATTCCAGGGTGACGGCTACACCTTC. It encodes CASSLFQGDGYTF.

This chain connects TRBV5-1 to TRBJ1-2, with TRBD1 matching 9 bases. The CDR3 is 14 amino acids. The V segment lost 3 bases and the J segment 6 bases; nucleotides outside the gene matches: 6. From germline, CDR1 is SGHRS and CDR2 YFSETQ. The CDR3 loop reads CASSSGQGFDGYTF. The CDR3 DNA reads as TGCGCCAGCAGCTCGGGACAGGGCTTTGATGGCTACACCTTC.

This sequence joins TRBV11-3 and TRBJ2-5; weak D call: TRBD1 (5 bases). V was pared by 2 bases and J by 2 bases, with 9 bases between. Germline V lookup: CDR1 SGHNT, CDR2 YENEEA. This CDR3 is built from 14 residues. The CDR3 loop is CASSLLAGQETQYF. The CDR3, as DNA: TGTGCCAGCAGCTTATTGGCAGGGCAAGAGACCCAGTACTTC.

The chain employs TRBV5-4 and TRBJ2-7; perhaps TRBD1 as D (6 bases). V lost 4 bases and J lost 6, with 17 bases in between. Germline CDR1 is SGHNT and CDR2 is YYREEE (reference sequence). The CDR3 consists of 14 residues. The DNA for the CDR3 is TGTGCCAGCAGCCCGGACAGTCCCCTCCGCGAGCAGTACTTC. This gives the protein CASSPDSPLREQYF.

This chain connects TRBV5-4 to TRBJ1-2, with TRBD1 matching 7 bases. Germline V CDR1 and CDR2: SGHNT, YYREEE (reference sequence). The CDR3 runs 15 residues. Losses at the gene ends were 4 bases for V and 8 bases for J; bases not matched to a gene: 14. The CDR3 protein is CASSVDWTGETGYTF. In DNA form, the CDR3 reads TGTGCCAGCAGCGTAGACTGGACAGGAGAAACGGGCTACACCTTC.

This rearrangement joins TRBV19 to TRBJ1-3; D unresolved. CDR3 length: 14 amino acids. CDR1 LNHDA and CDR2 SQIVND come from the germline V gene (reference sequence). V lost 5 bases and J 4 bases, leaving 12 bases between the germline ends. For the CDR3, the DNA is TGTGCCAGTAGTTCAGGTTCCTCCGGAAACACCATATATTTT. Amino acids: CASSSGSSGNTIYF.

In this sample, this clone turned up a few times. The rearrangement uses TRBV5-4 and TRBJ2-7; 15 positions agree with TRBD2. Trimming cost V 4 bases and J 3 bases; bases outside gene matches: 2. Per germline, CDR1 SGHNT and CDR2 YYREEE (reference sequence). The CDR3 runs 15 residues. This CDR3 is CASSGGLAGGYEQYF. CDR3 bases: TGTGCCAGCAGCGGGGGACTAGCGGGAGGCTACGAGCAGTACTTC. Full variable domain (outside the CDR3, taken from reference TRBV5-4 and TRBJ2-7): ETGVTQSPTHLIKTRGQQVTLRCSSQSGHNTVSWYQQALGQGPQFIFQYYREEENGRGNFPPRFSGLQFPNYSSELNVNALELDDSALYLCASSGGLAGGYEQYFGPGTRLTVT.